This TCR beta chain came from a study of blood T cell repertoires in COVID-19. The wider study: The United States, Italy and Spain supplied acute and convalescent COVID-19 samples.

Original processing methods: Amplifying reference gene primers gave estimates of nucleated cell counts. The data were produced by immunoSEQ multiplex PCR, yet TCRdb's version contains in-frame clones alone and is incomplete. V and J calls plus clone size are reproduced from that table; the DNA served to infer D and trimming. The table includes 140,000 or so clones, around nine tenths detected once. The germline CDR1 and CDR2 sequences are SGDLS and YYNGEE. The CDR3 runs to 15 residues. Trimming removed 4 bases from V and 10 bases from J; junction bases left unmatched: 13. Sequencing input: peripheral blood. This sequence was found in a human donor in a cohort sampled during active COVID-19. The chain is built from TRBV9 and TRBJ2-1, with 8 bases fitting TRBD2. The CDR3 sequence is CASSLAGGNNEEQFF. The CDR3 DNA follows: TGTGCCAGCAGCCTCGCGGGGGGCAACAATGAAGAGCAGTTCTTC. Full variable domain (outside the CDR3, taken from reference TRBV9 and TRBJ2-1): DSGVTQTPKHLITATGQRVTLRCSPRSGDLSVYWYQQSLDQGLQFLIQYYNGEERAKGNILERFSAQQFPDLHSELNLSSLELGDSALYFCASSLAGGNNEEQFFGPGTRLTVL.